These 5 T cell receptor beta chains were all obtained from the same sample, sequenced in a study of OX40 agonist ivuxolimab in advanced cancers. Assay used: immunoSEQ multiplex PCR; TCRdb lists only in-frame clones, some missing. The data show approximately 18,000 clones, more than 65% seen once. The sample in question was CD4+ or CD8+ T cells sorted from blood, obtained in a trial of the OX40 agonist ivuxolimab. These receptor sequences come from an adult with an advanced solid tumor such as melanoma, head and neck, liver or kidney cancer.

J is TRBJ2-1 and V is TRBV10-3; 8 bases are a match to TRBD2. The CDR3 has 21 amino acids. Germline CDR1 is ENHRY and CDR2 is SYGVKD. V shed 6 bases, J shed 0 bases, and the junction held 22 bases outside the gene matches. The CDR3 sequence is CAISAPWLAGAPRSSYNEQFF. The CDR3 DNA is TGTGCCATCAGCGCCCCCTGGCTAGCGGGCGCACCCCGGAGCTCCTACAATGAGCAGTTCTTC.

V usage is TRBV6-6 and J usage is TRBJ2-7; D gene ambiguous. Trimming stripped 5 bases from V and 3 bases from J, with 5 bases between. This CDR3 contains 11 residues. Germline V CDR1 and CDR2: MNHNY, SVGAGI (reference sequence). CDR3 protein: CASSGDYEQYF. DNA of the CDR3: TGTGCCAGCAGTGGGGACTACGAGCAGTACTTC.

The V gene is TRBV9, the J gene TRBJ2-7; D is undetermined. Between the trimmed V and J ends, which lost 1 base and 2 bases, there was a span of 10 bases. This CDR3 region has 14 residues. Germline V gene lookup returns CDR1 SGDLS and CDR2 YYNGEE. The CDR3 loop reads CASSVSDGTYEQYF. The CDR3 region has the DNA TGTGCCAGCAGCGTATCGGACGGAACCTACGAGCAGTACTTC. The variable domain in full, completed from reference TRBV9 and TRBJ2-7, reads DSGVTQTPKHLITATGQRVTLRCSPRSGDLSVYWYQQSLDQGLQFLIQYYNGEERAKGNILERFSAQQFPDLHSELNLSSLELGDSALYFCASSVSDGTYEQYFGPGTRLTVT.

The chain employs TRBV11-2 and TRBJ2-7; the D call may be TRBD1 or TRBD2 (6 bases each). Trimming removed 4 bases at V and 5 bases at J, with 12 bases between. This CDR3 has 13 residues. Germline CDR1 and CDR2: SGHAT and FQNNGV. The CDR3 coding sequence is TGTGCCAGCAGCTCGACCGGGGGCGACGAGCAGTACTTC. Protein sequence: CASSSTGGDEQYF.

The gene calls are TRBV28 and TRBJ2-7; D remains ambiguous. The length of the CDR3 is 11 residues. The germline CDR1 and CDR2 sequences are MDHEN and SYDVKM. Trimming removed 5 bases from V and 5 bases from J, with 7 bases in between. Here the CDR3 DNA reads TGTGCCAGCAGTCCGGCCAACGAGCAGTACTTC. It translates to CASSPANEQYF. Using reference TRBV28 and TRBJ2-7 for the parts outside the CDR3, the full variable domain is DVKVTQSSRYLVKRTGEKVFLECVQDMDHENMFWYRQDPGLGLRLIYFSYDVKMKEKGDIPEGYSVSREKKERFSLILESASTNQTSMYLCASSPANEQYFGPGTRLTVT.